The 6 T cell receptor beta chains in this list originate from one sample, sequenced in a study of cytomegalovirus exposure and HLA in healthy donors. Repertoires were generated with immunoSEQ multiplex PCR, while TCRdb's copy carries only in-frame clones and drops some. Seen here are roughly 120,000 clones, approximately 90% observed once, and the top ten hold roughly 6.3%. The specimen sequenced was PBMCs. The receptors stem from a woman aged 18 to 35 in good health and CMV-seropositive.

The CDR3 loop reads CASSLGQGANEQFF. CDR3 sequence (DNA): TGTGCCAGCAGCTTAGGACAGGGGGCGAATGAGCAGTTCTTC. The chain is built from TRBV7-9 and TRBJ2-1, with TRBD1 identical over 10 bases. Per the germline V gene, CDR1 is SEHNR and CDR2 is FQNEAQ (reference sequence). The ends lost 1 base at V and 7 bases at J; junction bases unmatched: 1. The CDR3 covers 14 residues.

In regard to this clone: This CDR3 is also generated by other DNA sequences in the sample. V gene TRBV9 combines with J gene TRBJ1-2; 8 nucleotides match TRBD1. Germline loops: CDR1 SGDLS, CDR2 YYNGEE. The CDR3 runs 13 residues. The ends lost 0 bases at V and 7 bases at J; junction bases unmatched: 2. CDR3 coding DNA: TGTGCCAGCAGCGTAGCAGGGGGCTTTGGCTACACCTTC. Translating it yields CASSVAGGFGYTF.

The J gene is TRBJ2-1, the V gene TRBV5-6; 12 nucleotides match TRBD2. The CDR3 has 15 residues. The trim removed 0 bases at V and 10 bases at J, leaving 5 bases unmatched. The germline CDR1 and CDR2 sequences are SGHDT and YYEEEE. CDR3 loop: CASSLGRLAGEEQFF. The CDR3 bases are TGTGCCAGCAGCTTGGGTAGACTAGCGGGAGAGGAGCAGTTCTTC.

The rearrangement joins TRBV6-6 to TRBJ2-2; TRBD1 aligns across 10 bases. Germline trimming cut 6 bases from V and 6 bases from J; bases unmatched to any gene: 7. There are 15 residues in the CDR3. The germline gives CDR1 MNHNY, CDR2 SVGAGI (reference sequence). DNA for the CDR3: TGTGCCAGCAGCCCCGGACAGGGGGTTCCCGGGGAGCTGTTTTTT. Protein product: CASSPGQGVPGELFF.

This clone was detected only once. The rearrangement links TRBV7-9 to TRBJ1-1; D remains unclear. V was clipped by 1 base and J by 1 base, with 7 bases between them. The germline V gene encodes CDR1 SEHNR and CDR2 FQNEAQ (reference sequence). The CDR3 runs 14 residues. This chain's CDR3 is CASSLGHPNTEAFF. CDR3 DNA sequence: TGTGCCAGCAGCTTAGGACATCCGAACACTGAAGCTTTCTTT.

CDR3 nucleotide sequence: TGTGCCAGCAGCTCAATGACCCGGGGAGCGGGGGCCCCCAGGGCCCAGTACTTC. Its translation is CASSSMTRGAGAPRAQYF. The chain uses TRBV11-3 and TRBJ2-5, with 8 bases fitting TRBD2. Germline V lookup: CDR1 SGHNT, CDR2 YENEEA. This CDR3 comprises 18 residues. J was trimmed by 9 bases and V by 4 bases; bases with no gene match: 22.